Listed here are 14 T cell receptor beta chains from one sample, sequenced in a study of blood T cell repertoires in COVID-19. Generated by immunoSEQ multiplex PCR, the TCRdb table keeps only in-frame clones and is missing some. This sample yields over 150,000 clones, of which around 83% are seen a single time; 1.1% belongs to the top ten. Sequencing was carried out using peripheral blood. These receptors originate from a man in his forties with acute or convalescent COVID-19.

The chain has TRBV19 and TRBJ1-1; TRBD1 agrees at 7 bases. Per germline, CDR1 LNHDA and CDR2 SQIVND (reference sequence). This CDR3 region has 14 residues. The ends lost 3 bases at V and 1 base at J; junction bases unmatched: 2. CDR3: CASSIRQGNTEAFF. The CDR3 DNA follows: TGTGCCAGTAGTATTCGACAGGGGAACACTGAAGCTTTCTTT. The whole variable domain, filled in from reference TRBV19 and TRBJ1-1, reads DGGITQSPKYLFRKEGQNVTLSCEQNLNHDAMYWYRQDPGQGLRLIYYSQIVNDFQKGDIAEGYSVSREKKESFPLTVTSAQKNPTAFYLCASSIRQGNTEAFFGQGTRLTVV.

The chain employs TRBV19 and TRBJ2-1; the D gene is possibly TRBD1 (5 bases). Per germline, CDR1 LNHDA and CDR2 SQIVND (reference sequence). Trimming stripped 7 bases from V and 5 bases from J, with 9 bases between. CDR3 length equals 12 residues. In nucleotides, the CDR3 is TGTGCCAGTACAGGGTGGAACAATGAGCAGTTCTTC. Protein: CASTGWNNEQFF.

J is TRBJ2-3 and V is TRBV29-1; D is uncertain. CDR3 length: 13 residues. CDR1 and CDR2 from the germline V gene are SQVTM and ANQGSEA. Trimming pared 2 bases from V and 0 bases from J, leaving 6 bases between. The CDR3 sequence is CSVEQSSTDTQYF. The CDR3 bases are TGCAGCGTTGAACAGTCTAGCACAGATACGCAGTATTTT.

In regard to this clone: The same CDR3 also results from other DNA sequences found in this sample. The V and J genes are TRBV9 and TRBJ1-3; D remains unclear. CDR1 is SGDLS and CDR2 is YYNGEE in the germline V gene. Trimming took 4 bases from V and 0 from J, leaving 5 bases between them. The CDR3 totals 13 residues. CDR3 in DNA: TGTGCCAGCAGCCAGAACTCTGGAAACACCATATATTTT. Protein product: CASSQNSGNTIYF. Full variable domain (rest looked up from reference TRBV9 and TRBJ1-3): DSGVTQTPKHLITATGQRVTLRCSPRSGDLSVYWYQQSLDQGLQFLIQYYNGEERAKGNILERFSAQQFPDLHSELNLSSLELGDSALYFCASSQNSGNTIYFGEGSWLTVV.

V is TRBV5-1 and J is TRBJ2-1, with 12 nucleotides matching TRBD2. Germline V gives CDR1 SGHRS, CDR2 YFSETQ. J gave up 10 bases and V 2 bases, and 7 bases lay outside the gene matches. The CDR3 covers 15 residues. This CDR3 is CASSFTSGGFEEQFF. The CDR3 bases are TGCGCCAGCAGCTTTACTAGCGGGGGGTTCGAGGAGCAGTTCTTC.

The CDR3: CASSLQGVREKLFF. For the CDR3, the DNA is TGTGCCAGCAGCCTACAGGGGGTGCGGGAAAAACTGTTTTTT. The chain employs TRBV5-8 and TRBJ1-4; 8 nucleotides align to TRBD1. J was trimmed by 8 bases and V by 4 bases; bases with no gene match: 7. This CDR3 has 14 amino acids. Germline lookup yields CDR1 SGHTS and CDR2 YDEGEE.

The rearrangement uses TRBV19 and TRBJ2-7; D is possibly TRBD2 (6 bases). The V end was cut by 8 bases, the J end by 6 bases, with 11 bases between. CDR3 length: 11 residues. Looked up from germline, CDR1 is LNHDA and CDR2 is SQIVND (reference sequence). The DNA for the CDR3 is TGTGCCAGTGCCCGGGGGAGCGAGCAGTACTTC. Translation: CASARGSEQYF.

The CDR3 bases are TGTGCCACCAAGAGCGGGGCCCTGGAGACAGATACGCAGTATTTT. Protein product: CATKSGALETDTQYF. The V and J genes are TRBV2 and TRBJ2-3; 7 bases map to TRBD2. This CDR3 contains 15 residues. Germline lookup yields CDR1 SNHLY and CDR2 FYNNEI. After removal of 10 bases from V and 3 bases from J, the junction contained 13 bases not matched to a gene.

The chain has TRBV5-4 and TRBJ1-2; TRBD1 might be the D (5 bases). CDR3 size: 13 residues. Germline assignment: CDR1 SGHNT and CDR2 YYREEE (reference sequence). Trimming pared 3 bases from V and 7 bases from J, leaving 13 bases between. CDR3 protein: CASSWTLGTGYTF. CDR3 bases: TGTGCCAGCAGCTGGACACTGGGCACTGGCTACACCTTC.

The rearrangement links TRBV6-2 or TRBV6-3 to TRBJ1-5, with a weak D call TRBD1 (6 bases). The V end lost 1 base, the J end lost 4 bases, and 8 bases lay between the germline ends. The germline CDR1 and CDR2 sequences are MNHEY and SVGEGT. The CDR3 runs to 14 residues. CDR3 residues: CASSYLRGNQPQHF. The CDR3 coding sequence is TGTGCCAGCAGTTACTTGAGGGGGAATCAGCCCCAGCATTTT.

The chain carries TRBV3-1 (or the pseudogene TRBV3-2) and TRBJ1-2; 10 bases fit TRBD1. CDR1 and CDR2 (germline): LGHDT, YNNKEL (reference sequence). There are 15 residues in the CDR3. V trimming: 2 bases; J trimming: 4 bases; junction bases outside the gene matches: 4. The CDR3 sequence: CASSQIGQGGYGYTF. In nucleotides, the CDR3 is TGTGCCAGCAGCCAAATTGGACAGGGGGGCTATGGCTACACCTTC.

The J gene is TRBJ1-2, the V gene TRBV5-1, with D possibly matching TRBD1 (6 bases). V dropped 4 bases and J dropped 4 bases, with 17 bases sitting between them. Germline V lookup: CDR1 SGHRS, CDR2 YFSETQ. The CDR3 spans 15 residues. In DNA form, the CDR3 reads TGCGCCAGCAGCGCCTTCCAGGGGAACCTCTATGGCTACACCTTC. Protein product: CASSAFQGNLYGYTF.

The DNA for the CDR3 is TGTGCCAGCAGCTTCCAGGGAGGCCCTGGGGAGACCCAGTACTTC. Translated: CASSFQGGPGETQYF. The chain links TRBV7-3 to TRBJ2-5, with D maybe TRBD2 (6 bases). CDR1 is SGHTA and CDR2 is FQGTGA in the germline V gene. The CDR3 is made up of 15 amino acids. Trimming left V 3 bases short and J 5 bases short, with 16 bases between. The entire variable domain, with the rest obtained from reference TRBV7-3 and TRBJ2-5, is as follows: GAGVSQTPSNKVTEKGKYVELRCDPISGHTALYWYRQSLGQGPEFLIYFQGTGAADDSGLPNDRFFAVRPEGSVSTLKIQRTERGDSAVYLCASSFQGGPGETQYFGPGTRLLVL.

The chain joins TRBV30 to TRBJ1-5, with D unresolved. CDR1 GTSNPN and CDR2 SVGIG come from the germline V gene (reference sequence). V lost 0 bases and J 4 bases, leaving 19 bases between the germline ends. The CDR3 contains 17 residues. The CDR3 loop reads CAWSVLTGNVGNQPQHF. In nucleotides, the CDR3 is TGTGCCTGGAGTGTACTTACCGGGAACGTAGGTAATCAGCCCCAGCATTTT.